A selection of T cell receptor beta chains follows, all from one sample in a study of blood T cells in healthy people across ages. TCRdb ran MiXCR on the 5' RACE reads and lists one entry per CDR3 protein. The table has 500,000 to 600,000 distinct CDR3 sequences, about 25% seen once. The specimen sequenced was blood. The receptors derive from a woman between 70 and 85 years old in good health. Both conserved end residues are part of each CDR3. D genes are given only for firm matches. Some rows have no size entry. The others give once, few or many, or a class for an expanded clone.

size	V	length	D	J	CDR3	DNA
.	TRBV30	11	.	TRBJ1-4	CAWSGNEKLFF	TGTGCCTGGAGTGGAAATGAAAAACTGTTTTTT
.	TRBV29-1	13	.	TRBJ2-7	CSVRGGPTYEQYF	TGCAGCGTCCGCGGCGGGCCAACCTACGAGCAGTACTTC
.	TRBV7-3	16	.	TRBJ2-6	CASSLNLNSGANVLTF	TGTGCCAGCAGCTTAAATTTAAACTCTGGGGCCAACGTCCTGACTTTC
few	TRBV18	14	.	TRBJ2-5	CASSKVRGPETQYF	TGTGCCAGCTCAAAAGTCCGGGGTCCCGAGACCCAGTACTTC
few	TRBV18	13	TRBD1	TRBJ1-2	CASSPGQTLGYTF	TGTGCCAGCTCACCGGGACAGACACTCGGCTACACCTTC
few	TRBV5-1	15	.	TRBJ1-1	CASSWTPVTGTEAFF	TGCGCCAGCAGCTGGACTCCGGTGACAGGCACTGAAGCTTTCTTT
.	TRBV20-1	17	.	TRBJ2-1	CSARFSSAGTFYNEQFF	TGCAGTGCTAGATTCTCCTCCGCCGGGACGTTTTACAATGAGCAGTTCTTC
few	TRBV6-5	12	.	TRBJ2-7	CASLSPRYEQYF	TGTGCCAGTCTCAGCCCAAGGTACGAGCAGTACTTC
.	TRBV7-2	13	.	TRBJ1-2	CASSVTGFYGYTF	TGTGCCAGCAGCGTCACAGGGTTTTATGGCTACACCTTC
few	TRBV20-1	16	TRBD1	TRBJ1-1	CSATRPTGGSFNEAFF	TGCAGTGCTACACGCCCGACAGGGGGTAGTTTTAATGAAGCTTTCTTT
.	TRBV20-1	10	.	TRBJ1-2	CSAPGGGYTF	TGCAGTGCTCCGGGGGGTGGCTACACCTTC
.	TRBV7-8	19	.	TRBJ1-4	CASSFYAFPQGRGDEKLFF	TGTGCCAGCAGCTTTTACGCCTTTCCCCAGGGAAGAGGTGATGAAAAACTGTTTTTT
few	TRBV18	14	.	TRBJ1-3	CASSSGPRGNTIYF	TGTGCCAGCTCATCCGGTCCGAGAGGAAACACCATATATTTT
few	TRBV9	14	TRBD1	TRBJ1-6	CASSATGENSPLHF	TGTGCCAGCAGCGCCACAGGGGAGAATTCACCCCTCCACTTT
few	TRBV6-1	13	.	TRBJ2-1	CASSELRAGEQFF	TGTGCCAGCAGTGAATTAAGGGCTGGTGAGCAGTTCTTC
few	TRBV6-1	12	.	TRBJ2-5	CASRGTVKTQYF	TGTGCCAGCAGGGGCACGGTCAAGACCCAGTACTTC
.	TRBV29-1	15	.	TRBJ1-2	CSFCGSQNHRYGYTF	TGCAGCTTCTGCGGATCGCAGAACCATCGGTATGGCTACACCTTC
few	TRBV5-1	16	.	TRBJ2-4	CASSRATFGGETIQYF	TGCGCCAGCAGCAGAGCAACTTTCGGAGGTGAAACCATTCAGTACTTC
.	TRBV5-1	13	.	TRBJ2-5	CASRPGMRETQYF	TGCGCCAGCAGGCCGGGCATGAGGGAGACCCAGTACTTC
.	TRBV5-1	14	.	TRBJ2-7	CASSIGGRNYEQYF	TGCGCCAGCAGCATAGGGGGAAGAAACTACGAGCAGTACTTC
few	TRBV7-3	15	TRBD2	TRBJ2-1	CASSFKAGGYNEQFF	TGTGCCAGCAGCTTTAAAGCGGGGGGCTACAATGAGCAGTTCTTC
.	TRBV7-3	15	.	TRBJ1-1	CASSVRQASNTEAFF	TGTGCCAGCAGCGTAAGACAGGCCTCGAACACTGAAGCTTTCTTT
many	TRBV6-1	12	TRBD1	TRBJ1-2	CASSPGGYGYTF	TGTGCCAGCAGCCCAGGGGGCTATGGCTACACCTTC
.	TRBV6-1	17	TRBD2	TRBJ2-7	CASSLIALAGGLYEQYF	TGTGCCAGCAGCCTAATAGCTCTAGCGGGGGGGCTCTACGAGCAGTACTTC
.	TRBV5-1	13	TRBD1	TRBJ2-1	CASSSSLQGLLFF	TGCGCCAGCAGCTCCTCTTTACAGGGGTTGTTGTTCTTC
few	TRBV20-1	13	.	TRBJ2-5	CSARDGQQETQYF	TGCAGTGCTAGAGATGGACAACAAGAGACCCAGTACTTC
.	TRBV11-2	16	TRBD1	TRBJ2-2	CASSLQGFVNTGELFF	TGTGCCAGCAGCCTACAGGGGTTTGTGAACACCGGGGAGCTGTTTTTT
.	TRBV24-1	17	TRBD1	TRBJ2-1	CATSDPGTGGGRDEQFF	TGTGCCACCAGTGATCCCGGGACAGGGGGCGGGAGGGATGAGCAGTTCTTC
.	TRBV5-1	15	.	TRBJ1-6	CASSLEGAWNSPLHF	TGCGCCAGCAGCTTGGAAGGGGCATGGAATTCACCCCTCCACTTT
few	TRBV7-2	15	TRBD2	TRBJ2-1	CASSLTAGAVNEQFF	TGTGCCAGCAGCTTAACCGCGGGAGCGGTAAATGAGCAGTTCTTC
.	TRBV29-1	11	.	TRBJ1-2	CSVNVWDGYTF	TGCAGCGTCAACGTATGGGATGGCTACACCTTC
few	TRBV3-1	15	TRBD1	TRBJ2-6	CASSPTGRGANVLTF	TGTGCCAGCAGCCCGACAGGGAGAGGGGCCAACGTCCTGACTTTC
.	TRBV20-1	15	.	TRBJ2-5	CSVEPGGQPQETQYF	TGCAGTGTTGAGCCCGGAGGACAACCCCAAGAGACCCAGTACTTC
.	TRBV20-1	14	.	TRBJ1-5	CSARAGTINQPQHF	TGCAGTGCTAGAGCCGGGACAATCAATCAGCCCCAGCATTTT
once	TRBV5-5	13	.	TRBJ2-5	CASSVRFQETQYF	TGTGCCAGCAGCGTACGGTTTCAAGAGACCCAGTACTTC
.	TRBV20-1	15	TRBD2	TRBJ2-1	CSAGGEGLASNEQFF	TGCAGTGCTGGAGGTGAAGGACTAGCGTCGAATGAGCAGTTCTTC
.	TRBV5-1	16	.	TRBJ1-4	CASSGNGPGWDEKLFF	TGCGCCAGCAGCGGAAACGGACCTGGTTGGGATGAAAAACTGTTTTTT